This T cell receptor beta chain was retrieved from a study of T cells in Graves' hyperthyroidism and ophthalmopathy. Study findings and constraints: Stable hyperthyroidism was separated from ophthalmopathy by a model based on 13 V-J features. Ophthalmopathy, which appeared later, was predicted by the model a median about 5.9 months before onset. Most thyroid-expanded clonotypes above 0.001 were also found in blood.

TCR beta CDR3 regions were amplified from RNA transcripts. A set of HTBI primers served as the primers for a first-round RT-PCR of the TCR CDR3. In TCRdb, the multiplex PCR reads were re-called with MiXCR into one record per CDR3 protein. The sample holds around 250,000 distinct CDR3 sequences, 13% to 15% seen once. Many counts were recorded for this clonotype. Antigen unknown. Germline lookup yields CDR1 ENHRY and CDR2 SYGVKD. Trimming shortened V by 1 base and J by 2 bases, and 9 bases separated the two germline ends. The length of the CDR3 is 15 residues. The patients, who ranged from 18 to 65 in age, presented with newly diagnosed hyperthyroidism lasting under 2 months.

The source is a woman between 40 and 50 years old with Graves' hyperthyroidism that later progressed to Graves' ophthalmopathy. The chain combines TRBV10-3 with TRBJ1-3; D ambiguous. The sequenced material came from blood. The CDR3 protein is CAISEWADPGNTIYF. CDR3 DNA: TGTGCCATCAGTGAGTGGGCAGATCCTGGAAACACCATATATTTT.